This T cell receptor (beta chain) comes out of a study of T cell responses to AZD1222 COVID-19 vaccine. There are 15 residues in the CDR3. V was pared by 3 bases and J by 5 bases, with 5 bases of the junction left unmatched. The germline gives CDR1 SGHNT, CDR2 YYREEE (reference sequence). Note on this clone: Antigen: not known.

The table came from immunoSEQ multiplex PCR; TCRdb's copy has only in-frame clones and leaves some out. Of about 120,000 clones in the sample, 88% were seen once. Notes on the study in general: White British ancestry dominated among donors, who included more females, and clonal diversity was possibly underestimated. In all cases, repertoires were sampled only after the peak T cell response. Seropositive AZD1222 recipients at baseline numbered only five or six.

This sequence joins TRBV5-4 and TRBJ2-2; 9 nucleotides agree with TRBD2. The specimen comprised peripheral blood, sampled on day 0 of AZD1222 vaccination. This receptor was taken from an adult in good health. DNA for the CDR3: TGTGCCAGCAGCTCCCTAGCGGGGTTAACCGGGGAGCTGTTTTTT. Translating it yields CASSSLAGLTGELFF.